This T cell receptor beta chain was documented in a study of cytomegalovirus exposure and HLA in healthy donors. Findings and limits, study-wide: When a later analysis compared HLA-associated TCR beta chains with equally common others, the HLA-associated chains turned out to be more clonally expanded and to have lower generation probabilities. Common viral pathogens seemed to be connected with several of the most significant clusters, according to a later analysis. Cytomegalovirus status was reportedly diagnosed by the classifier with high specificity and sensitivity. Accurate prediction of HLA-A and HLA-B alleles (for most subjects) was reportedly achieved from TCR beta sequences.

Concerning this clone itself: Its antigen is as yet unknown. Its ends do not fully match the called genes, so a read error is possible.

The PCR was carried out with 60 Vbeta primers and 13 Jbeta primers. Some clones are missing from TCRdb's copy, which holds only in-frame ones; the method was immunoSEQ multiplex PCR. Seen here are roughly 150,000 clones, 77% observed once, and the top ten hold approximately 4%. Germline V lookup: CDR1 MNHEY, CDR2 SMNVEV (reference sequence). CDR3 length equals 16 residues. The J gene is TRBJ2-4, the V gene TRBV27; 9 bases match TRBD1. The receptor was isolated from a male donor in good health and CMV-seronegative. Sample: PBMCs. This CDR3 is CASSSLGQGGKNSQYF. The DNA of the CDR3 is TGTGCCAGCAGTTCCCTGGGACAGGGCGGCAAAAACAGTCAGTACTTC.